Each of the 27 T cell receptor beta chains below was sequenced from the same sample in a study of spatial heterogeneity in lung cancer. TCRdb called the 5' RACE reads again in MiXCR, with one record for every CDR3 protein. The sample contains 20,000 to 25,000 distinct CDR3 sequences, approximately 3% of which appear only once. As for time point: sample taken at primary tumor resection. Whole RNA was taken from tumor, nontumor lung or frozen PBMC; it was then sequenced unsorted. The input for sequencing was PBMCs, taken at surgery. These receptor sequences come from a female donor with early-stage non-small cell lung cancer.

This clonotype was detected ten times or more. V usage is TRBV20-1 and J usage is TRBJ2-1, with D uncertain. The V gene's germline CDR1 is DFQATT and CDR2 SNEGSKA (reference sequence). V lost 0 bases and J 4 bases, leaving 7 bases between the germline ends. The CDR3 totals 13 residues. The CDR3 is CSARDPGYNEQFF. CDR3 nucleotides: TGCAGTGCTAGAGATCCTGGATACAATGAGCAGTTCTTC.

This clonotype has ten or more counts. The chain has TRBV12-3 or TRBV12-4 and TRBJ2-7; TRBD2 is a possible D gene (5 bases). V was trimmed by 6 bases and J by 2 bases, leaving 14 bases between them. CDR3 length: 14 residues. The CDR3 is CASSPAKGAYEQYF. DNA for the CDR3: TGTGCCAGCAGCCCTGCCAAGGGAGCCTACGAGCAGTACTTC.

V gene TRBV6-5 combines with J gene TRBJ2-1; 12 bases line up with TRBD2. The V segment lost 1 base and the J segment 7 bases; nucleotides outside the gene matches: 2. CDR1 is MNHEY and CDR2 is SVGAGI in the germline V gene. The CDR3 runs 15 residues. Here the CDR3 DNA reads TGTGCCAGCAGTTACTGGACTAGCGGGATAAATGAGCAGTTCTTC. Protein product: CASSYWTSGINEQFF.

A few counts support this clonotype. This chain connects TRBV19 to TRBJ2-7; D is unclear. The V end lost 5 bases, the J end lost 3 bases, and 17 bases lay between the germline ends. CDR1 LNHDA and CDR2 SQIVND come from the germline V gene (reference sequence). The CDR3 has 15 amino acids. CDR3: CASSFTPGQHYEQYF. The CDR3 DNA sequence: TGTGCCAGTAGTTTCACGCCGGGCCAGCACTACGAGCAGTACTTC. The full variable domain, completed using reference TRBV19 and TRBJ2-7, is DGGITQSPKYLFRKEGQNVTLSCEQNLNHDAMYWYRQDPGQGLRLIYYSQIVNDFQKGDIAEGYSVSREKKESFPLTVTSAQKNPTAFYLCASSFTPGQHYEQYFGPGTRLTVT.

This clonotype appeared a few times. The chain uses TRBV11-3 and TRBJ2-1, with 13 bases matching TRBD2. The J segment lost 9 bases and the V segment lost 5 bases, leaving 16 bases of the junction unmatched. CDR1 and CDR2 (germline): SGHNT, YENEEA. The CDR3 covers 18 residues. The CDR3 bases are TGTGCCAGCAGCATAACCTCGTACGGACTAGCGGGAGTGTCTGAGCAGTTCTTC. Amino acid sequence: CASSITSYGLAGVSEQFF.

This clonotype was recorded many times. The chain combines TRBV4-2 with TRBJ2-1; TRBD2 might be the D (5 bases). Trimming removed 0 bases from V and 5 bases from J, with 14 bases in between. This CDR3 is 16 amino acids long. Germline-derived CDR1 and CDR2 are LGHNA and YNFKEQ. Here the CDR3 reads CASSQDWETPDNEQFF. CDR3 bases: TGTGCCAGCAGCCAAGATTGGGAGACTCCGGACAATGAGCAGTTCTTC.

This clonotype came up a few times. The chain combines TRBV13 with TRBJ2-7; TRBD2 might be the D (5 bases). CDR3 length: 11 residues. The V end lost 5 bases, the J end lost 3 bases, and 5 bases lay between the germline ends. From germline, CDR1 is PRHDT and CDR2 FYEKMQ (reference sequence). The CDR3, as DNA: TGTGCCAGCAGCCGGGACTACGAGCAGTACTTC. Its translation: CASSRDYEQYF.

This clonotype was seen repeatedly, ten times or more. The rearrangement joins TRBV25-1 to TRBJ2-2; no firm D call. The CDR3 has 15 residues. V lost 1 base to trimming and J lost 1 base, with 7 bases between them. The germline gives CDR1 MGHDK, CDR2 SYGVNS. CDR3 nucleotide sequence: TGTGCCAGCAGTGAATGGATAGGGAACACCGGGGAGCTGTTTTTT. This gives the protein CASSEWIGNTGELFF. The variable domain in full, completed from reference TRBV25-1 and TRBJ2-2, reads EADIYQTPRYLVIGTGKKITLECSQTMGHDKMYWYQQDPGMELHLIHYSYGVNSTEKGDLSSESTVSRIRTEHFPLTLESARPSHTSQYLCASSEWIGNTGELFFGEGSRLTVL.

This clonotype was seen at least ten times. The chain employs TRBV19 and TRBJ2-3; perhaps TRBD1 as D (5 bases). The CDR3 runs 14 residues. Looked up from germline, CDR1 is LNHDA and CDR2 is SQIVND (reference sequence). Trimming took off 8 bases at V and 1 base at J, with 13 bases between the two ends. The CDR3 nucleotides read TGTGCCAGTGGAGAATCCAGGGGCACAGATACGCAGTATTTT. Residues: CASGESRGTDTQYF.

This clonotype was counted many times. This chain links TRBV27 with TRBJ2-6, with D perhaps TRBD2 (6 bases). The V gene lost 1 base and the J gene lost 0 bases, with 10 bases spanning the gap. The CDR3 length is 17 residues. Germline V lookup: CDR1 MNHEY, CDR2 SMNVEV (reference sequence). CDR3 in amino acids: CASSLFFGSSGANVLTF. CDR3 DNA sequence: TGTGCCAGCAGTTTATTTTTCGGGAGCTCTGGGGCCAACGTCCTGACTTTC.

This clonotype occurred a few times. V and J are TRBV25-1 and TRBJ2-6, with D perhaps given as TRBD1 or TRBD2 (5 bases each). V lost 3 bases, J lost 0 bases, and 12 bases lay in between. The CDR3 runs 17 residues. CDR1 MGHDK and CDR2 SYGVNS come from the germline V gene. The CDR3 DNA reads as TGTGCCAGCAGTGATCACCCCGGGGCCTCTGGGGCCAACGTCCTGACTTTC. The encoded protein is CASSDHPGASGANVLTF.

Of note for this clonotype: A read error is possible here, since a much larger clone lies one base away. DNA of the CDR3: TGTGCCAGCAGTTTAGCGGGAGTGGGTGAGCAGTTCTTC. This translates into CASSLAGVGEQFF. The chain combines TRBV11-2 with TRBJ2-1; TRBD2 aligns across 9 bases. Germline V gene lookup returns CDR1 SGHAT and CDR2 FQNNGV. This CDR3 contains 13 residues.

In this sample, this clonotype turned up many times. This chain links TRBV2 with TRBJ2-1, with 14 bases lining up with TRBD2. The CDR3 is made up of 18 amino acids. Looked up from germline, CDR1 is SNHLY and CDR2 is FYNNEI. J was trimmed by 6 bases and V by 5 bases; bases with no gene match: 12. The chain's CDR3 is CASSLGLAGEGFINEQFF. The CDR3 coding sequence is TGTGCCAGCAGTTTGGGACTAGCGGGAGAGGGTTTTATCAATGAGCAGTTCTTC. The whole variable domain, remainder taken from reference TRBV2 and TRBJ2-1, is EPEVTQTPSHQVTQMGQEVILRCVPISNHLYFYWYRQILGQKVEFLVSFYNNEISEKSEIFDDQFSVERPDGSNFTLKIRSTKLEDSAMYFCASSLGLAGEGFINEQFFGPGTRLTVL.

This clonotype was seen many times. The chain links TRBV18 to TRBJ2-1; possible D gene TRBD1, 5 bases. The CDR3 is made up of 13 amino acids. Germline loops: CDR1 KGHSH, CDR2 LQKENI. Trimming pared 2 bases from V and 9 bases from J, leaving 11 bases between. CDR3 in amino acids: CASSPAPQGEQFF. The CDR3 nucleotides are TGTGCCAGCTCACCAGCCCCTCAGGGTGAGCAGTTCTTC.

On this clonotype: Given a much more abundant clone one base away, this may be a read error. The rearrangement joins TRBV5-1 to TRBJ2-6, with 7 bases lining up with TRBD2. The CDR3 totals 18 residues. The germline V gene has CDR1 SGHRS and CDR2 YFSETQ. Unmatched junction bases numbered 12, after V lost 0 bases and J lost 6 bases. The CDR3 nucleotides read TGCGCCAGCAGCTTGGGGCCGGGACTACTCGTAGAGGCCAACGTCCTGACTTTC. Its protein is CASSLGPGLLVEANVLTF. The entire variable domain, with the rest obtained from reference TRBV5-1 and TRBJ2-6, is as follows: KAGVTQTPRYLIKTRGQQVTLSCSPISGHRSVSWYQQTPGQGLQFLFEYFSETQRNKGNFPGRFSGRQFSNSRSEMNVSTLELGDSALYLCASSLGPGLLVEANVLTFGAGSRLTVL.

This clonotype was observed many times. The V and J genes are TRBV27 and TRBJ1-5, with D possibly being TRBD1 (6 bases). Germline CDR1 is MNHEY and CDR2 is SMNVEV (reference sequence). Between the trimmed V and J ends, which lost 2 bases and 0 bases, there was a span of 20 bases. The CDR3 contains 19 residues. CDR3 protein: CASSLKAGIRGDSNQPQHF. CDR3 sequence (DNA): TGTGCCAGCAGTTTAAAGGCCGGGATCAGGGGAGATAGCAATCAGCCCCAGCATTTT.

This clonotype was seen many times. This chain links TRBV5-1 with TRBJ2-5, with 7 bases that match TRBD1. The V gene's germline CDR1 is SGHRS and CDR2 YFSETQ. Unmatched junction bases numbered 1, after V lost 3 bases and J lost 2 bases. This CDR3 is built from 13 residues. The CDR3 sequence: CASSSGQQETQYF. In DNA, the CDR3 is TGCGCCAGCAGCTCGGGACAGCAAGAGACCCAGTACTTC.

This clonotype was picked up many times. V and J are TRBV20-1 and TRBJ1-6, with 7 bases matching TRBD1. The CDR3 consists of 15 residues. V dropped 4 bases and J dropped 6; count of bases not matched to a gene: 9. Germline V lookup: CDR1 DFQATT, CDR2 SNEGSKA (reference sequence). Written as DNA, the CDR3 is TGCAGTGCTACTAAACCGGGACAGATTAATTCACCCCTCCACTTT. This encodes CSATKPGQINSPLHF.

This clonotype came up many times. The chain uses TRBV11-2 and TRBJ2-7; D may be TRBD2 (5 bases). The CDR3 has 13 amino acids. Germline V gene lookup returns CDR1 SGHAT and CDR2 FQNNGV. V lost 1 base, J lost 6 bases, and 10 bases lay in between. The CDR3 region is CASSLGVEGEQYF. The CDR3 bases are TGTGCCAGCAGCTTAGGGGTAGAGGGCGAGCAGTACTTC.

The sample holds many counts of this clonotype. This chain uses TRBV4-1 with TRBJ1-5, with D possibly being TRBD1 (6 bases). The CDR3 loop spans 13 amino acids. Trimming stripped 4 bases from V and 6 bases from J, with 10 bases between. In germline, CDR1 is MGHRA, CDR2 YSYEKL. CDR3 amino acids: CASSLGGSQPQHF. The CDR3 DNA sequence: TGCGCCAGCAGCCTAGGGGGGTCTCAGCCCCAGCATTTT.

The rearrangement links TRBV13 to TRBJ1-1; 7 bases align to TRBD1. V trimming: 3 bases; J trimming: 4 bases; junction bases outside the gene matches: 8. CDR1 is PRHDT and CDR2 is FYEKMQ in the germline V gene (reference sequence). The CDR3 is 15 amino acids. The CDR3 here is CASSFRPTGTTEAFF. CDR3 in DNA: TGTGCCAGCAGCTTCCGACCGACAGGGACCACTGAAGCTTTCTTT.

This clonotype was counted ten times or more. The DNA for the CDR3 is TGTGCCAGCAGTGAGGAGGGAAGGGAAAAACTGTTTTTT. Amino acid sequence: CASSEEGREKLFF. The chain has TRBV2 and TRBJ1-4; D gene unclear. Trimming left V 3 bases short and J 8 bases short, with 10 bases between. Germline assignment: CDR1 SNHLY and CDR2 FYNNEI. CDR3 length equals 13 residues. Variable domain in full (rest from reference TRBV2 and TRBJ1-4): EPEVTQTPSHQVTQMGQEVILRCVPISNHLYFYWYRQILGQKVEFLVSFYNNEISEKSEIFDDQFSVERPDGSNFTLKIRSTKLEDSAMYFCASSEEGREKLFFGSGTQLSVL.

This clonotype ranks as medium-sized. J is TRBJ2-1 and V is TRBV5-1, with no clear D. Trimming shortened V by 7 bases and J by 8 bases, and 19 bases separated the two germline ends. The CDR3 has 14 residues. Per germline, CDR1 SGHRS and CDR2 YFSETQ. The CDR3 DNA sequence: TGCGCCAGCTCGCGAGAAAGTCCCCCCGATGAGCAGTTCTTC. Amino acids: CASSRESPPDEQFF.

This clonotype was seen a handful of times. In DNA form, the CDR3 reads TGTGCCTGGAAACAGGGGGTGCAGCCCCAGCATTTT. This encodes CAWKQGVQPQHF. The J gene is TRBJ1-5, the V gene TRBV30, with 8 nucleotides matching TRBD1. Germline V gene lookup returns CDR1 GTSNPN and CDR2 SVGIG (reference sequence). The CDR3 length is 12 residues. The V segment lost 4 bases and the J segment 7 bases; nucleotides outside the gene matches: 3.

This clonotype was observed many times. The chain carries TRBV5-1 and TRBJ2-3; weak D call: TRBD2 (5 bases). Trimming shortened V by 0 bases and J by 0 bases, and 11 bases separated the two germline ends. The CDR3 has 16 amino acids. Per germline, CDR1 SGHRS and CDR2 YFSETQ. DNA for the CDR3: TGCGCCAGCAGCTTGGGGGCCACGGGGAGCACAGATACGCAGTATTTT. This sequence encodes CASSLGATGSTDTQYF. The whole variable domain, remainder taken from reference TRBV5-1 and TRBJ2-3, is KAGVTQTPRYLIKTRGQQVTLSCSPISGHRSVSWYQQTPGQGLQFLFEYFSETQRNKGNFPGRFSGRQFSNSRSEMNVSTLELGDSALYLCASSLGATGSTDTQYFGPGTRLTVL.

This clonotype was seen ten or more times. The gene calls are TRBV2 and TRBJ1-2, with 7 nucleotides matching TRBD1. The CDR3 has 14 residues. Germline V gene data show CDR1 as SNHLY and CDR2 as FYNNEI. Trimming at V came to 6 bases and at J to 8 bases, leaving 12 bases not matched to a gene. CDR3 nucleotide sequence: TGTGCCAGCAGAATGACAGGGAACCAGGGAGGCTACACCTTC. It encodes CASRMTGNQGGYTF.

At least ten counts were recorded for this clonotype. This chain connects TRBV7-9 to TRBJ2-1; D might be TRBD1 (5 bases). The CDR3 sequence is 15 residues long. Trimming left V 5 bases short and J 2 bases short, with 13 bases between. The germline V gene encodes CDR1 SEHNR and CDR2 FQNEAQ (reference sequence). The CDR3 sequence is CASSPGQSTYNEQFF. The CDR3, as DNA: TGTGCCAGCAGCCCAGGGCAGAGTACCTACAATGAGCAGTTCTTC.